This entry is about one T cell receptor beta chain. Data came from immunoSEQ multiplex PCR; TCRdb stores just in-frame clones and leaves some out. The sample shows 550,000 to 850,000 clones, over 65% of them seen only once. This sample was included in a study of shared clonotypes between healthy human individuals. Within Nashville, Tennessee resided all donors, each a Caucasian adult. Sequencing used memory CD4+ T cells sorted from blood. Documented subset: CD45RA-negative fraction. The sequence derives from a woman aged 30 to 39 in good health.

The CDR3 DNA reads TGCAGTGCTAGCGAGCAGTACTTC. Translating it yields CSASEQYF. The V gene is TRBV20-1, the J gene TRBJ2-7; D is uncertain. The CDR3 is made up of 8 amino acids. Germline V gene sequence: CDR1 DFQATT, CDR2 SNEGSKA (reference sequence). The V end lost 3 bases, the J end lost 6 bases, and 0 bases lay between the germline ends.